The TCR beta chain under discussion was sequenced for a study of control samples from healthy donors and cancer patients. Looked up from germline, CDR1 is LNHDA and CDR2 is SQIVND (reference sequence). J gave up 7 bases and V 4 bases, and 12 bases lay outside the gene matches. The CDR3 sequence is 16 residues long. Clones were sequenced by immunoSEQ multiplex PCR, and TCRdb holds only the in-frame ones, with some missing. Here the sample spans just over 150,000 clones, over 85% being singletons. Source material: blood. This receptor was obtained from a man between 45 and 60 years old in good health. This sequence joins TRBV19 and TRBJ1-5; 8 nucleotides line up with TRBD1. The CDR3 nucleotides are TGTGCCAGTAGTAGGAGGTCCAGGGGGCTCGTCCAGCCCCAGCATTTT. Its translation is CASSRRSRGLVQPQHF.